Listed below are T cell receptor beta chains from one sample, sequenced in a study of early T cells in non-severe SARS-CoV-2 infection. TCRdb reanalysed the 5' RACE reads using MiXCR and keeps one entry per CDR3 protein. This table has roughly 40,000 distinct CDR3 sequences, roughly 7% appearing once. The sequenced material came from whole blood. Source of these receptors: an adult who was a healthcare worker with PCR-confirmed SARS-CoV-2 infection or an uninfected control (not recorded which). The CDR3 runs from the conserved cysteine through the conserved F or W. The order of the fields is J gene, clone size, V gene, D gene, CDR3 protein, CDR3 DNA. A D gene is named only where the DNA matches it firmly. The listing skips clone size in some rows; elsewhere it reads once, few, many or a size class.

j_gene: TRBJ2-7
abundance: many
v_gene: TRBV2
d_gene: NA
CDR3aa: CASSPKGEQYF
CDR3nt: TGTGCCAGCAGCCCCAAAGGGGAGCAGTACTTC

j_gene: TRBJ2-1
abundance: few
v_gene: TRBV7-2
d_gene: NA
CDR3aa: CASRLLLPEQFF
CDR3nt: TGTGCCAGCAGACTACTCCTCCCTGAGCAGTTCTTC

j_gene: TRBJ1-5
abundance: NA
v_gene: TRBV6-2/TRBV6-3
d_gene: TRBD1
CDR3aa: CASEDRVNQPQHF
CDR3nt: TGTGCCAGCGAGGACAGGGTCAATCAGCCCCAGCATTTT

j_gene: TRBJ2-7
abundance: NA
v_gene: TRBV5-1
d_gene: NA
CDR3aa: CASSLEGGEQYF
CDR3nt: TGCGCCAGCAGCCTGGAAGGAGGGGAGCAGTACTTC

j_gene: TRBJ2-7
abundance: NA
v_gene: TRBV6-2/TRBV6-3
d_gene: NA
CDR3aa: CASSYSTRTYYEQYF
CDR3nt: TGTGCCAGCAGTTACTCGACCAGGACTTACTACGAGCAGTACTTC

j_gene: TRBJ2-7
abundance: NA
v_gene: TRBV12-3/TRBV12-4
d_gene: NA
CDR3aa: CASSFRDGVYEQYF
CDR3nt: TGTGCCAGCAGTTTCCGGGACGGCGTCTACGAGCAGTACTTC

j_gene: TRBJ1-4
abundance: many
v_gene: TRBV20-1
d_gene: TRBD1
CDR3aa: CSARPRQGLSEKLFF
CDR3nt: TGCAGTGCTAGGCCCCGACAGGGGTTGAGTGAAAAACTGTTTTTT

j_gene: TRBJ2-4
abundance: NA
v_gene: TRBV7-2
d_gene: TRBD1
CDR3aa: CASSETHGTGLQYF
CDR3nt: TGTGCCAGCAGCGAGACCCATGGGACAGGGCTTCAGTACTTC

j_gene: TRBJ2-5
abundance: NA
v_gene: TRBV5-1
d_gene: NA
CDR3aa: CASSLARGSGETQYF
CDR3nt: TGCGCCAGCAGCTTGGCCCGGGGCTCTGGAGAGACCCAGTACTTC

j_gene: TRBJ2-3
abundance: few
v_gene: TRBV5-6
d_gene: NA
CDR3aa: CASSLSYTQYF
CDR3nt: TGTGCCAGCAGCTTAAGTTATACGCAGTATTTT

j_gene: TRBJ2-1
abundance: few
v_gene: TRBV9
d_gene: NA
CDR3aa: CASSPRDFYNEQFF
CDR3nt: TGTGCCAGCAGCCCCCGGGACTTTTACAATGAGCAGTTCTTC

j_gene: TRBJ2-7
abundance: many
v_gene: TRBV18
d_gene: TRBD1
CDR3aa: CASSPGQSVGEQYF
CDR3nt: TGTGCCAGCTCACCGGGACAGTCTGTCGGTGAGCAGTACTTC

j_gene: TRBJ2-7
abundance: NA
v_gene: TRBV28
d_gene: TRBD1
CDR3aa: CAFSRRGQGSYEQYF
CDR3nt: TGTGCCTTCTCACGACGGGGACAGGGATCCTACGAGCAGTACTTC

j_gene: TRBJ1-2
abundance: NA
v_gene: TRBV9
d_gene: NA
CDR3aa: CASSGTFLRGYTF
CDR3nt: TGTGCCAGCAGTGGGACATTCCTGCGGGGCTACACCTTC

j_gene: TRBJ1-1
abundance: NA
v_gene: TRBV18
d_gene: TRBD1
CDR3aa: CASSQGQGRTEAFF
CDR3nt: TGTGCCAGCTCACAGGGACAGGGAAGGACTGAAGCTTTCTTT

j_gene: TRBJ2-7
abundance: NA
v_gene: TRBV7-2
d_gene: NA
CDR3aa: CASSLVQSSYEQYF
CDR3nt: TGTGCCAGCAGCTTAGTCCAGAGCTCCTACGAGCAGTACTTC

j_gene: TRBJ2-3
abundance: many
v_gene: TRBV6-2/TRBV6-3
d_gene: TRBD2
CDR3aa: CASSYSGGERGRTDTQYF
CDR3nt: TGTGCCAGCAGTTACTCGGGTGGCGAGCGGGGGAGAACAGATACGCAGTATTTT

j_gene: TRBJ2-2
abundance: few
v_gene: TRBV7-2
d_gene: NA
CDR3aa: CASSIDTSKLFF
CDR3nt: TGTGCCAGCAGCATCGACACGTCTAAGCTGTTTTTT

j_gene: TRBJ2-1
abundance: many
v_gene: TRBV7-2
d_gene: TRBD2
CDR3aa: CASRPLAGGIIEQFF
CDR3nt: TGTGCCAGCAGGCCCCTAGCGGGAGGGATAATAGAGCAGTTCTTC

j_gene: TRBJ1-4
abundance: once
v_gene: TRBV20-1
d_gene: TRBD1
CDR3aa: CSVRQGREEKLFF
CDR3nt: TGCAGTGTTCGACAGGGGAGAGAGGAAAAACTGTTTTTT

j_gene: TRBJ2-7
abundance: few
v_gene: TRBV5-1
d_gene: NA
CDR3aa: CASSLIPTADGGVYEQYF
CDR3nt: TGCGCCAGCAGCTTGATCCCAACAGCCGACGGGGGTGTATACGAGCAGTACTTC

j_gene: TRBJ1-3
abundance: NA
v_gene: TRBV4-3
d_gene: NA
CDR3aa: CASSQGVSSGNTIYF
CDR3nt: TGCGCCAGCAGCCAAGGGGTGAGCTCTGGAAACACCATATATTTT

j_gene: TRBJ1-2
abundance: NA
v_gene: TRBV7-2
d_gene: TRBD1
CDR3aa: CASSLVHTGGANYGYTF
CDR3nt: TGTGCCAGCAGCTTAGTCCACACAGGGGGAGCTAACTATGGCTACACCTTC

j_gene: TRBJ2-5
abundance: many
v_gene: TRBV28
d_gene: TRBD2
CDR3aa: CASSLPRSGGSETQYF
CDR3nt: TGTGCCAGCAGTTTACCAAGATCGGGGGGATCAGAGACCCAGTACTTC

j_gene: TRBJ2-2
abundance: NA
v_gene: TRBV12-3/TRBV12-4
d_gene: NA
CDR3aa: CASSLGDRNTGELFF
CDR3nt: TGTGCCAGCAGTTTAGGGGACCGAAACACCGGGGAGCTGTTTTTT

j_gene: TRBJ1-1
abundance: NA
v_gene: TRBV9
d_gene: TRBD1
CDR3aa: CASSNRDREGLSAFF
CDR3nt: TGTGCCAGCAGCAACCGGGACAGGGAGGGATTATCAGCTTTCTTT

j_gene: TRBJ1-1
abundance: many
v_gene: TRBV7-9
d_gene: NA
CDR3aa: CAIKNGGNTEAFF
CDR3nt: TGTGCCATCAAGAATGGGGGGAACACTGAAGCTTTCTTT

j_gene: TRBJ2-4
abundance: NA
v_gene: TRBV2
d_gene: NA
CDR3aa: CASSEWRLLAKNIQYF
CDR3nt: TGTGCCAGCAGTGAATGGCGACTATTGGCCAAAAACATTCAGTACTTC

j_gene: TRBJ2-1
abundance: NA
v_gene: TRBV3-1
d_gene: NA
CDR3aa: CASTLVRPGGFF
CDR3nt: TGTGCCAGCACTCTTGTTCGACCCGGGGGGTTCTTC

j_gene: TRBJ1-1
abundance: many
v_gene: TRBV7-6
d_gene: TRBD1
CDR3aa: CASSLEQGGTEAFF
CDR3nt: TGTGCCAGCAGCTTAGAACAGGGGGGGACTGAAGCTTTCTTT

j_gene: TRBJ1-5
abundance: many
v_gene: TRBV6-2/TRBV6-3
d_gene: NA
CDR3aa: CASSYYTGYQPQHF
CDR3nt: TGTGCCAGCAGTTACTACACAGGGTATCAGCCCCAGCATTTT

j_gene: TRBJ2-7
abundance: NA
v_gene: TRBV29-1
d_gene: NA
CDR3aa: CSVDGAHYEQYF
CDR3nt: TGCAGCGTTGATGGGGCCCACTACGAGCAGTACTTC

j_gene: TRBJ2-1
abundance: few
v_gene: TRBV11-3
d_gene: NA
CDR3aa: CASSPQRSYNEQFF
CDR3nt: TGTGCCAGCAGCCCGCAGCGATCCTACAATGAGCAGTTCTTC

j_gene: TRBJ2-7
abundance: NA
v_gene: TRBV27
d_gene: TRBD1
CDR3aa: CASSLLSGQGPYEQYF
CDR3nt: TGTGCCAGCAGTTTATTATCGGGACAGGGACCCTACGAGCAGTACTTC

j_gene: TRBJ2-7
abundance: NA
v_gene: TRBV18
d_gene: NA
CDR3aa: CASSPIFEEGQYF
CDR3nt: TGTGCCAGCTCACCAATATTTGAGGAAGGGCAGTACTTC

j_gene: TRBJ1-1
abundance: many
v_gene: TRBV7-9
d_gene: NA
CDR3aa: CASSPELVYTEAFF
CDR3nt: TGTGCCAGCAGCCCCGAACTTGTTTACACTGAAGCTTTCTTT

j_gene: TRBJ2-2
abundance: NA
v_gene: TRBV3-1
d_gene: TRBD2
CDR3aa: CASSQKGLVSGELFF
CDR3nt: TGTGCCAGCAGCCAAAAGGGACTAGTGTCCGGGGAGCTGTTTTTT

j_gene: TRBJ2-1
abundance: few
v_gene: TRBV20-1
d_gene: TRBD2
CDR3aa: CSALRLALDNEQFF
CDR3nt: TGCAGTGCCCTTAGACTAGCATTAGACAATGAGCAGTTCTTC

j_gene: TRBJ2-3
abundance: many
v_gene: TRBV5-6
d_gene: TRBD2
CDR3aa: CASSSKTSGGTDTQYF
CDR3nt: TGTGCCAGCAGCTCGAAGACTAGCGGGGGGACAGATACGCAGTATTTT

j_gene: TRBJ2-7
abundance: NA
v_gene: TRBV7-9
d_gene: NA
CDR3aa: CASSSAYEQYF
CDR3nt: TGTGCCAGCAGCTCTGCCTACGAGCAGTACTTC

j_gene: TRBJ2-5
abundance: many
v_gene: TRBV20-1
d_gene: NA
CDR3aa: CSVWMETQYF
CDR3nt: TGCAGCGTCTGGATGGAGACCCAGTACTTC

j_gene: TRBJ2-1
abundance: many
v_gene: TRBV6-4
d_gene: NA
CDR3aa: CASSGTGATWFF
CDR3nt: TGTGCCAGCAGTGGGACGGGGGCGACATGGTTCTTC

j_gene: TRBJ2-2
abundance: NA
v_gene: TRBV20-1
d_gene: NA
CDR3aa: CSARNGELFF
CDR3nt: TGCAGTGCTAGAAACGGGGAGCTGTTTTTT

j_gene: TRBJ2-7
abundance: many
v_gene: TRBV6-6
d_gene: TRBD1
CDR3aa: CASKTGTGHYEQYF
CDR3nt: TGTGCCAGCAAGACCGGGACAGGCCACTACGAGCAGTACTTC

j_gene: TRBJ1-2
abundance: many
v_gene: TRBV9
d_gene: TRBD1
CDR3aa: CASSVQDRGDVEGYTF
CDR3nt: TGTGCCAGCAGCGTACAGGACAGGGGGGATGTAGAAGGCTACACCTTC

j_gene: TRBJ2-1
abundance: few
v_gene: TRBV20-1
d_gene: NA
CDR3aa: CSADPGLYNEQFF
CDR3nt: TGCAGTGCTGATCCGGGACTGTACAATGAGCAGTTCTTC

j_gene: TRBJ1-1
abundance: many
v_gene: TRBV4-3
d_gene: NA
CDR3aa: CASSHDDMNTEAFF
CDR3nt: TGCGCCAGCAGCCATGACGATATGAACACTGAAGCTTTCTTT

j_gene: TRBJ1-1
abundance: NA
v_gene: TRBV28
d_gene: TRBD1
CDR3aa: CASSRGQRNTEAFF
CDR3nt: TGTGCCAGCAGTAGGGGACAGAGGAACACTGAAGCTTTCTTT

j_gene: TRBJ2-3
abundance: NA
v_gene: TRBV5-4
d_gene: TRBD1
CDR3aa: CASSRRDRVTDTQYF
CDR3nt: TGTGCCAGCAGCCGCCGGGACAGGGTCACAGATACGCAGTATTTT

j_gene: TRBJ1-1
abundance: NA
v_gene: TRBV20-1
d_gene: TRBD1
CDR3aa: CSLSDRGRNTEAFF
CDR3nt: TGCAGCCTATCGGACAGGGGGCGGAACACTGAAGCTTTCTTT

j_gene: TRBJ1-5
abundance: many
v_gene: TRBV28
d_gene: NA
CDR3aa: CASSLTQGYGNQPQHF
CDR3nt: TGTGCCAGCAGTTTAACCCAGGGCTACGGGAATCAGCCCCAGCATTTT

j_gene: TRBJ1-1
abundance: few
v_gene: TRBV18
d_gene: NA
CDR3aa: CASFIRSVGDRTEAFF
CDR3nt: TGTGCCAGCTTCATCAGGTCGGTCGGGGATAGGACTGAAGCTTTCTTT

j_gene: TRBJ2-3
abundance: many
v_gene: TRBV20-1
d_gene: NA
CDR3aa: CSASLWESQNTDTQYF
CDR3nt: TGCAGTGCTAGTCTTTGGGAATCCCAGAACACAGATACGCAGTATTTT

j_gene: TRBJ2-3
abundance: NA
v_gene: TRBV11-2
d_gene: TRBD1
CDR3aa: CASSPDRVRAETQYF
CDR3nt: TGTGCCAGCAGCCCAGACAGGGTAAGGGCAGAAACGCAGTATTTT

j_gene: TRBJ1-2
abundance: NA
v_gene: TRBV29-1
d_gene: NA
CDR3aa: CSVEDRPGANGYTF
CDR3nt: TGCAGCGTTGAAGATCGTCCGGGGGCGAATGGCTACACCTTC

j_gene: TRBJ2-1
abundance: many
v_gene: TRBV19
d_gene: NA
CDR3aa: CASSIRTSSYNEQFF
CDR3nt: TGTGCCAGTAGTATACGGACCTCCTCCTACAATGAGCAGTTCTTC

j_gene: TRBJ1-5
abundance: NA
v_gene: TRBV19
d_gene: NA
CDR3aa: CASSPLVDQPQHF
CDR3nt: TGTGCCAGTAGCCCGTTGGTGGATCAGCCCCAGCATTTT

j_gene: TRBJ1-4
abundance: NA
v_gene: TRBV20-1
d_gene: NA
CDR3aa: CSAMVFREKLFF
CDR3nt: TGCAGTGCTATGGTATTTAGGGAAAAACTGTTTTTT

j_gene: TRBJ1-6
abundance: many
v_gene: TRBV7-9
d_gene: NA
CDR3aa: CASSLLVLGDMESPLHF
CDR3nt: TGTGCCAGCAGCTTACTTGTCTTGGGGGACATGGAATCACCCCTCCACTTT